This entry features one T cell receptor (beta chain) sequence. The data derive from a study of shared T cell receptors in the human thymus. Some clones are missing from TCRdb's copy, which holds only in-frame ones; the method was immunoSEQ multiplex PCR. The data hold 450,000 to 650,000 clones, with 70% to 80% observed a single time. V shed 0 bases and J 0 bases; nucleotides not matched to a gene: 1. CDR3 size: 16 residues. The V gene's germline CDR1 is LGHNA and CDR2 YNFKEQ. This sample was shared with a second study, whose subject was human thymus T cells.

The sample comprised thymocytes. This clonotype originated in a boy in the first two years of life with a congenital heart defect. The chain recombines TRBV4-2 with TRBJ2-5, with TRBD2 matching 10 bases. CDR3 sequence reads: CASSQDLAGDQETQYF. The CDR3 coding sequence is TGTGCCAGCAGCCAAGATCTAGCGGGAGACCAAGAGACCCAGTACTTC.